This section outlines one T cell receptor beta chain sequence together with its context. Its antigen is undetermined. Sequenced by immunoSEQ multiplex PCR; TCRdb stores in-frame clones only, minus some. The sample has 120,000 or so clones, around 90% seen once. This sample is part of a study of cytomegalovirus exposure and HLA in healthy donors. Findings and limits, study-wide: In the roughly 130 validation repertoires, a later analysis found that first-cohort TCR clusters tended to co-occur. As was reported, the classifier diagnosed cytomegalovirus status with high specificity and sensitivity.

The CDR3 is 15 amino acids. V lost 4 bases, J lost 2 bases, and 7 bases stayed unmatched. The germline gives CDR1 LNHDA, CDR2 SQIVND (reference sequence). An approximately 130-subject validation cohort, separate from the roughly 670-subject first cohort, supplied the donors. V and J are TRBV19 and TRBJ2-7; 8 nucleotides agree with TRBD1. The sample consisted of PBMCs. The origin of this receptor is a woman under 30 in good health and CMV-seronegative. Here the CDR3 DNA reads TGTGCCAGTAGTACGCCAGGGGGCAAAGCCTACGAGCAGTACTTC. The encoded protein is CASSTPGGKAYEQYF.